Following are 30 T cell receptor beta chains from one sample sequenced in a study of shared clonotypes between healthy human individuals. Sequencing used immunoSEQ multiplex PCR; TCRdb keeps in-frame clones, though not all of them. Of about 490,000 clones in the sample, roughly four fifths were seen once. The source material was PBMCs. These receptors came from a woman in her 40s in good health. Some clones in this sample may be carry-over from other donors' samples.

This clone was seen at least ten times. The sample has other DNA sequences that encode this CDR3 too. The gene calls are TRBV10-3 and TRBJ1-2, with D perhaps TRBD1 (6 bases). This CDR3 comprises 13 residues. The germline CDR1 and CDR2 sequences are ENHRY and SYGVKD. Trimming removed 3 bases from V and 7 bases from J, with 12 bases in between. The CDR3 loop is CAISEGQIAGYTF. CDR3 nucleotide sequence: TGTGCCATCAGTGAAGGACAGATTGCTGGCTACACCTTC.

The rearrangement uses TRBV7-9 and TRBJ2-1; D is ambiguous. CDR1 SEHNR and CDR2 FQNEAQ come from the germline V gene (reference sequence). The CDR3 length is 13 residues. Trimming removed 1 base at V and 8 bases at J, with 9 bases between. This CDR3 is CASSLDLVDEQFF. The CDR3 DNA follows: TGTGCCAGCAGCTTAGATCTGGTGGATGAGCAGTTCTTC.

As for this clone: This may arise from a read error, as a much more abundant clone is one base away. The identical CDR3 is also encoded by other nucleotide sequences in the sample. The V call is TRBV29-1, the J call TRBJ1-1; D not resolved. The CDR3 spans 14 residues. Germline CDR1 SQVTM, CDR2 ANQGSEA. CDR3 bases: TGCAGCGTCGAAGGCATCACCCGCGGGACTGAAGCTTTCTTT. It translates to CSVEGITRGTEAFF.

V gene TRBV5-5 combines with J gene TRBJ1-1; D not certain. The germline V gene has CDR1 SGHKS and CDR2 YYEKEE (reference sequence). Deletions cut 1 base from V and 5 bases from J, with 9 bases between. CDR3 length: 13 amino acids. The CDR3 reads CASSLRGGTEAFF. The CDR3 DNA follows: TGTGCCAGCAGCTTGCGGGGAGGTACTGAAGCTTTCTTT.

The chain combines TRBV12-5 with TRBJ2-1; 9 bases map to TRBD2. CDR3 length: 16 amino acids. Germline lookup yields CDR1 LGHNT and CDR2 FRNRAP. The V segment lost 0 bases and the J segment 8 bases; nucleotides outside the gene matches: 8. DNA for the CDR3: TGTGCTAGTGGTTTGGTACTTGGGACTAGCATCTATGAGCAGTTCTTC. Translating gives CASGLVLGTSIYEQFF.

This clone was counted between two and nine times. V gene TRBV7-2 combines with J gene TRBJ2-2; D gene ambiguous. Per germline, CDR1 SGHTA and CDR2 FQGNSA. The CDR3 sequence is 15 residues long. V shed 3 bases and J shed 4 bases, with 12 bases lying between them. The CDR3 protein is CASSFMGMGTGELFF. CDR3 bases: TGTGCCAGCAGCTTTATGGGGATGGGCACCGGGGAGCTGTTTTTT. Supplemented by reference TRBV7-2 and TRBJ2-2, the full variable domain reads GAGVSQSPSNKVTEKGKDVELRCDPISGHTALYWYRQSLGQGLEFLIYFQGNSAPDKSGLPSDRFSAERTGGSVSTLTIQRTQQEDSAVYLCASSFMGMGTGELFFGEGSRLTVL.

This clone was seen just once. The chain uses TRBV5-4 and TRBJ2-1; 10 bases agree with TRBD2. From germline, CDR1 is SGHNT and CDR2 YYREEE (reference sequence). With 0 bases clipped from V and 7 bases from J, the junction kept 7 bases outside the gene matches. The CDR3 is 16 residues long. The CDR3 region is CASSLASGSNLNEQFF. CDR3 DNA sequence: TGTGCCAGCAGCTTGGCTAGCGGGAGTAATCTAAATGAGCAGTTCTTC.

As DNA, the CDR3 is TGTGCCACCAGCCTCAGAGAGGGCAGGGGCTTAGGAAAACTGTTTTTT. Translating gives CATSLREGRGLGKLFF. V and J are TRBV15 and TRBJ1-4; TRBD1 might be the D (6 bases). Germline CDR1 is LNHNV and CDR2 is YYDKDF (reference sequence). CDR3 length equals 16 residues. Trimming left V 5 bases short and J 10 bases short, with 23 bases between.

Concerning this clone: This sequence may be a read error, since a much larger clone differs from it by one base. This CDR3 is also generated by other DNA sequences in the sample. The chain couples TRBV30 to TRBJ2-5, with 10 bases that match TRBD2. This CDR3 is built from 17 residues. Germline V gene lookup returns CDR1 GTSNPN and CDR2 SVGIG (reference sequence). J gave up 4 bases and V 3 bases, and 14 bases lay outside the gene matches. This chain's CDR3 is CAWSAAQAGGSGETQYF. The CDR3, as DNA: TGTGCCTGGAGCGCGGCTCAAGCGGGAGGGTCAGGAGAGACCCAGTACTTC. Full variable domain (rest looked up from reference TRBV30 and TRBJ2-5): SQTIHQWPATLVQPVGSPLSLECTVEGTSNPNLYWYRQAAGRGLQLLFYSVGIGQISSEVPQNLSASRPQDRQFILSSKKLLLSDSGFYLCAWSAAQAGGSGETQYFGPGTRLLVL.

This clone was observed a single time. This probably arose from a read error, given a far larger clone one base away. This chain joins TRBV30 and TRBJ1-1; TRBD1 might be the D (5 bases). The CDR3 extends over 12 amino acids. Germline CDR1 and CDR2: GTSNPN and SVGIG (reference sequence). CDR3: CVWTMGGPEAFF. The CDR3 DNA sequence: TGTGTCTGGACAATGGGGGGACCTGAAGCTTTCTTT.

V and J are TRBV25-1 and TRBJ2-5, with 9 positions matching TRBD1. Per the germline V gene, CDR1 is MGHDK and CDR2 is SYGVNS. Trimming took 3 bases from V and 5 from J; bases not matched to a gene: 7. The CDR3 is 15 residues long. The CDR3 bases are TGTGCCAGCAGTGACCTCGGACAGGGGTTGGAGACCCAGTACTTC. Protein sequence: CASSDLGQGLETQYF.

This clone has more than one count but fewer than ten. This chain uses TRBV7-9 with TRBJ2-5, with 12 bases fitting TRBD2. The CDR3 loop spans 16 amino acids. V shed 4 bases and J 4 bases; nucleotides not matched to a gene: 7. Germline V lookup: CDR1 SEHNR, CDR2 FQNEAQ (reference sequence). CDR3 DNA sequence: TGTGCCAGCAGCTCCCCCCTAGCGGGAGGGAGAGAGACCCAGTACTTC. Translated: CASSSPLAGGRETQYF. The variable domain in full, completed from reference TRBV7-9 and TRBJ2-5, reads DTGVSQNPRHKITKRGQNVTFRCDPISEHNRLYWYRQTLGQGPEFLTYFQNEAQLEKSRLLSDRFSAERPKGSFSTLEIQRTEQGDSAMYLCASSSPLAGGRETQYFGPGTRLLVL.

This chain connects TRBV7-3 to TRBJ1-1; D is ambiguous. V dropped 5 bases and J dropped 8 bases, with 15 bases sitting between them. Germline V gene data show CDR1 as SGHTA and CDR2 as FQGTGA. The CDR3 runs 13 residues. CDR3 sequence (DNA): TGTGCCAGCAGCAGAGAACGGGGTTGGGAAGCTTTCTTT. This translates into CASSRERGWEAFF.

The CDR3 sequence: CASSLLAGGTGELFF. The DNA of the CDR3 is TGCGCCAGCAGTTTACTAGCGGGAGGGACCGGGGAGCTGTTTTTT. J is TRBJ2-2 and V is TRBV5-1; 13 nucleotides agree with TRBD2. CDR1 is SGHRS, CDR2 YFSETQ, per germline. J lost 5 bases, V lost 5 bases, and 3 bases had no gene match. This CDR3 is 15 amino acids long.

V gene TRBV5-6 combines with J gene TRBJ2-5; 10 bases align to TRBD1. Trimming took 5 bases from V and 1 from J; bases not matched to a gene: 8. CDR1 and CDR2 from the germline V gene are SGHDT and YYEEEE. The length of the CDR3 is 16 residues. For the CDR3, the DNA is TGTGCCAGCAGTACCGGGACAGGGGTGGTCCAAGAGACCCAGTACTTC. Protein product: CASSTGTGVVQETQYF.

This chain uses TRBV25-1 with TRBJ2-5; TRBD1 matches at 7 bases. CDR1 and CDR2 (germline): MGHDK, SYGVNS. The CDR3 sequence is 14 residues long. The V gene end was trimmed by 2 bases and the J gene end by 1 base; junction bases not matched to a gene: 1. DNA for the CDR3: TGTGCCAGCAGTGAACAGGGGGTCCAAGAGACCCAGTACTTC. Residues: CASSEQGVQETQYF.

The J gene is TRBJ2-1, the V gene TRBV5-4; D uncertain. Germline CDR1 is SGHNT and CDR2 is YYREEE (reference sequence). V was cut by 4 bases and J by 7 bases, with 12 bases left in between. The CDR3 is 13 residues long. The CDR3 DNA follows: TGTGCCAGCAGCCTACCCCTGGCGAATGAGCAGTTCTTC. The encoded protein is CASSLPLANEQFF. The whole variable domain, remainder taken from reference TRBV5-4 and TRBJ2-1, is ETGVTQSPTHLIKTRGQQVTLRCSSQSGHNTVSWYQQALGQGPQFIFQYYREEENGRGNFPPRFSGLQFPNYSSELNVNALELDDSALYLCASSLPLANEQFFGPGTRLTVL.

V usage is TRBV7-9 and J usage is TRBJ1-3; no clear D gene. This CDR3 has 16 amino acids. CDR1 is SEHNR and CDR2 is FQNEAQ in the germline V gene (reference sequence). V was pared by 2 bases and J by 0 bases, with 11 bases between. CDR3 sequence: CASSLISGSSGNTIYF. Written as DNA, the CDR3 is TGTGCCAGCAGCTTAATCAGCGGAAGCTCTGGAAACACCATATATTTT.

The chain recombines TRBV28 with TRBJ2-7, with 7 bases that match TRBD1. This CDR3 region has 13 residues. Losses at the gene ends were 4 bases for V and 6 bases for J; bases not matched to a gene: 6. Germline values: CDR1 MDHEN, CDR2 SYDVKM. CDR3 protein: CASSYGNRGEQYF. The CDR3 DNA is TGTGCCAGCAGTTACGGAAACAGGGGCGAGCAGTACTTC.

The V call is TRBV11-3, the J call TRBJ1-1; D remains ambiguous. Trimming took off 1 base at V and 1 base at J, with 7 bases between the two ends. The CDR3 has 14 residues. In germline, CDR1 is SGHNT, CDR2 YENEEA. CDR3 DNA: TGTGCCAGCAGCTTAGTGCGGGGGAACACTGAAGCTTTCTTT. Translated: CASSLVRGNTEAFF.

The chain's CDR3 is CASSLASGSRELFF. The CDR3 bases are TGCGCCAGCAGCTTGGCCAGCGGAAGCCGAGAGCTGTTTTTT. The chain recombines TRBV5-1 with TRBJ2-2; tentatively, D is TRBD2 (5 bases). CDR1 is SGHRS, CDR2 YFSETQ, per germline. The CDR3 consists of 14 residues. Trimming removed 0 bases at V and 11 bases at J, with 14 bases between.

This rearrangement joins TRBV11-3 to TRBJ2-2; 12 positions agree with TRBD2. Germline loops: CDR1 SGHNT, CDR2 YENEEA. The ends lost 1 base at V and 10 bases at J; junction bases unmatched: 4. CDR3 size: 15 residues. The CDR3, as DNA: TGTGCCAGCAGCTTAGGACTAGCGGGAGTCGAGGAGCTGTTTTTT. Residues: CASSLGLAGVEELFF.

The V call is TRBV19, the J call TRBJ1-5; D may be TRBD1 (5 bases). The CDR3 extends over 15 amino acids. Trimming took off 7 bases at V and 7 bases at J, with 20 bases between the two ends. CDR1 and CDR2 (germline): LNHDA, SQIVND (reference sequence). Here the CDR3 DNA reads TGTGCCAGTACTGCAAAGACAGCTAGGATCCAGCCCCAGCATTTT. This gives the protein CASTAKTARIQPQHF. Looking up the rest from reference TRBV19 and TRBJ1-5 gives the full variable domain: DGGITQSPKYLFRKEGQNVTLSCEQNLNHDAMYWYRQDPGQGLRLIYYSQIVNDFQKGDIAEGYSVSREKKESFPLTVTSAQKNPTAFYLCASTAKTARIQPQHFGDGTRLSIL.

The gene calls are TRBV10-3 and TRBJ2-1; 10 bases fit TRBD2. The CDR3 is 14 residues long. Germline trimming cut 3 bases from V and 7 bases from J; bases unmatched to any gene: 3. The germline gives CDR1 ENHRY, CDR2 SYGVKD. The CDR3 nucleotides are TGTGCCATCAGTGAAGCTAGCGGGAGAAATGAGCAGTTCTTC. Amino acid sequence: CAISEASGRNEQFF.

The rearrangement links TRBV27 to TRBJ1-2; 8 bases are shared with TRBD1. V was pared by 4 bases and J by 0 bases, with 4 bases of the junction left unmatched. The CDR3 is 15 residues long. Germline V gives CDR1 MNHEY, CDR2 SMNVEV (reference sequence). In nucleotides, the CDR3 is TGTGCCAGCAGTTCAGCGGACAGGGCTAACTATGGCTACACCTTC. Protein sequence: CASSSADRANYGYTF.

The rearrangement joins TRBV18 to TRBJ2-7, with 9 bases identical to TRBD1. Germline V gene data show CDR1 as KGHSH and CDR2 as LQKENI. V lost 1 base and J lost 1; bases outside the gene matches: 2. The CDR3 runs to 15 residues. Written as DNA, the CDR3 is TGTGCCAGCTCACCACGACAGGGGGGATCCTACGAGCAGTACTTC. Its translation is CASSPRQGGSYEQYF.

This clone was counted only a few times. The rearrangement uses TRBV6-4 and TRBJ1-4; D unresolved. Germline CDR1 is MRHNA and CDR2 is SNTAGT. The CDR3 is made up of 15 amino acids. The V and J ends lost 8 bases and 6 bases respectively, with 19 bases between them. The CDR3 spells CASEARSRADEKLFF. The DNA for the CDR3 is TGTGCCAGCGAAGCCAGATCGAGGGCTGATGAAAAACTGTTTTTT.

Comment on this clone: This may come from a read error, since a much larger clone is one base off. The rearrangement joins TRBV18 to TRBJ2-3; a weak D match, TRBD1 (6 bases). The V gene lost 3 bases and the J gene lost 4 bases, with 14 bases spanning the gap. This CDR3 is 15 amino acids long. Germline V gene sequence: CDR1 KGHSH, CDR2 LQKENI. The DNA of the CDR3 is TGTGCCAGCTCACCCCTCGGGACAAATCCAGATACGCAGTATTTT. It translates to CASSPLGTNPDTQYF.

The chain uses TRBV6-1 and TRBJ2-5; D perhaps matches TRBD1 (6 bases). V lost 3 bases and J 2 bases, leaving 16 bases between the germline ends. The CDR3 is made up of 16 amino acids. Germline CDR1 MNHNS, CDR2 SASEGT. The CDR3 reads CASSDGARGTQETQYF. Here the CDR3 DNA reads TGTGCCAGCAGTGATGGGGCCAGGGGCACGCAAGAGACCCAGTACTTC.

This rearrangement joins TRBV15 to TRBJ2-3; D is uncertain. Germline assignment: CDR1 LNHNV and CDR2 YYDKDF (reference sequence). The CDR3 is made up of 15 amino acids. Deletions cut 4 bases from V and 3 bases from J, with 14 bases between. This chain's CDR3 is CATSKIRGGTDTQYF. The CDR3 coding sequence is TGTGCCACCAGCAAGATACGAGGCGGAACAGATACGCAGTATTTT.